The entry below describes one TCR beta chain. This receptor's antigen is unknown. No base-level quality is on record; no much larger clone is a single base apart. Donors were healthy HIV-negative adults with no recently reported acute infections or vaccinations. Every donor was a Caucasian adult residing in Nashville, Tennessee, USA. CD4+ T cells were enriched by magnetic negative selection; naive cells were then positively selected on CD45RA, and the negative fraction formed the memory subset. Blood was obtained by leukapheresis, after which PBMCs were separated by Ficoll-Histopaque density gradient centrifugation and cryopreserved in liquid nitrogen vapor phase. Purity and quantity of every magnetically sorted T cell population were checked by analytical flow cytometry. Genomic DNA was isolated from each sorted fraction and quantified by UV absorbance on a Nanodrop 2000c. This specimen comes from a study of shared clonotypes between healthy human individuals (dated by TCRdb to about 2020). Concerning the study at large: Three men and two women, aged 18 to 49 years, made up the cohort. Per donor, three plates each were used for CD4 naive and CD4 memory, two for CD8 naive, and one for CD8 memory. To estimate repertoire size and how much clonotype sharing occurs between individuals, the study deeply sequenced the blood TCR repertoires of five healthy adults. Libraries were prepared and TCR repertoires were sequenced by different laboratories using diverse techniques, in order to increase sequencing depth and limit assay-specific biases. Leukapheresis yielded between about 0.94 and 9 billion PBMCs per donor. General conclusions and limits of the study: Sampling was limited to blood, and TCR repertoires in tissue likely differ from TCR repertoires in blood. Pairwise subsampling indicated that sequencing depth was expected to affect the degree of clonotype sharing among donors. Compared with non-shared clonotypes, clonotypes shared by all four sorted-subset donors had higher generation probabilities. The small number of donors limited the genetic and exposure-history diversity represented. Across four donors, approximately 5% of naive CD4, approximately 3.6% of naive CD8, about 2.3% of memory CD4, and roughly 0.4% of memory CD8 clonotypes were shared. Larger estimated clonotype richness was generally found for naive subsets than for memory subsets. Rarefaction of sorted-subset datasets indicated incomplete sequencing despite the large sequencing depth.

Using the deep immunoSEQ assay, multiplex PCR amplified TCR CDR3 regions from genomic DNA. For each cell subset, the extracted genomic DNA was distributed evenly across all wells of several immunoSEQ 96-well plates, and each plate served as one replicate. For sorted subsets, around 200 ng genomic DNA, equal to 30,000 or so T cell genomes, was loaded into each replicate PCR. Purified libraries were measured with a Qubit 3.0 fluorometer, size-checked on a Bioanalyzer 2100, and measured again with the KAPA Library Quantification kit. Every immunoSEQ 96-well plate was sequenced on a dedicated single-read 150-cycle Illumina NextSeq 550 flow cell. Concerning the study's data processing: Because only junctional sequences without quality scores were contained in the immunoSEQ output, filtering matching that applied to full-length reads could not be performed. To assign V/J genes and CDR3, sequences were annotated against IMGT germline references using PyIR, a Python wrapper for IgBLAST v1.9. Any read was removed if the V/J assignment was weak (E-value above 1e-6), the CDR3 was missing, or the read contained stop codons, out-of-frame junctions, or ambiguous translated residues. V3J clonotypes were defined as sequences sharing the same inferred V gene, J gene, and CDR3 amino acid sequence. Percentage overlap between repertoires was calculated by dividing the number of shared unique clonotypes by the size of the smaller repertoire. Repertoire richness was assessed with RTK rarefaction, the Chao1 estimator, and Recon v2.1 estimates of unobserved clonotypes. Generation probabilities for all TCRbeta clonotypes obtained by the gDNA method from a handful of donors were computed using OLGA. The table comes from immuneACCESS by way of TCRdb, which keeps in-frame sequences with V and J called. Part of the clones is missing from these tables; in studies checked, under half for an unresolved V gene and the rest for unknown reasons. V and J calls and clone size follow that table, whereas D and trimming were derived from the DNA. The sample contains over a million clones, around 74% of them found a single time. Approximately 1.3% of the sample lies in the top ten.

Relative to germline, V is 4 bases shorter and J is 1 base shorter, with 16 bases between their ends. The germline V gene encodes CDR1 KGHSH and CDR2 LQKENI. From its cysteine to its phenylalanine, the CDR3 spans 16 amino acids. The CDR3 DNA has 48 bases and is translated from base 1. The TCR was taken from a man between 18 and 29 years old in good health. The chain is made from TRBV18 and TRBJ1-1; tentative D gene TRBD1, with 5 bases matching. The sample taken for sequencing was memory CD4+ T cells sorted from blood. The label giving this sample's cell subset or site can be read as: CD45RA-negative fraction. CDR3 region: CASSRVAGVENTEAFF. DNA sequence: TGTGCCAGCTCACGGGTCGCGGGGGTGGAGAACACTGAAGCTTTCTTT.